This TCR beta chain emerged from a study of CXCR3-negative and CXCR3-positive naive CD8 T cells. Regarding the study as a whole: Unlike memory cells, which differed, naive CXCR3-negative and CXCR3-positive cells had similar TRBV-TRBJ usage. Upon cryopreservation, CXCR3 expression partially decreased, and most assays used fresh PBMCs. Surface CD5 matched across naive subsets, and TRB CDR3 properties served to infer TCR strength.

The CDR3 is 13 amino acids. Germline-derived CDR1 and CDR2 are LNHDA and SQIVND (reference sequence). Notes on this clonotype: Its matching antigen is unknown.

Carrying UMI labels, the TRB cDNA libraries were prepared through 5' RACE. TCRdb reprocessed the 5' RACE reads, keeping one entry per CDR3 protein, no DNA. This repertoire includes around 8,400 distinct CDR3 sequences. The J gene is TRBJ1-1, the V gene TRBV19; there is no DNA to check the TCRdb D call of TRBD1. The sequenced material came from naive CXCR3- CD8+ T cells from blood. Regarding subset: CD45RO-CCR7+CD27+CD95- naive CD8+ T cells lacking CXCR3 (TNR3-). The TCR originated in a human donor in good health. Some clones in this sample may be carry-over from other donors' samples. CDR3 in amino acids: CASSIGQAYEAFF.